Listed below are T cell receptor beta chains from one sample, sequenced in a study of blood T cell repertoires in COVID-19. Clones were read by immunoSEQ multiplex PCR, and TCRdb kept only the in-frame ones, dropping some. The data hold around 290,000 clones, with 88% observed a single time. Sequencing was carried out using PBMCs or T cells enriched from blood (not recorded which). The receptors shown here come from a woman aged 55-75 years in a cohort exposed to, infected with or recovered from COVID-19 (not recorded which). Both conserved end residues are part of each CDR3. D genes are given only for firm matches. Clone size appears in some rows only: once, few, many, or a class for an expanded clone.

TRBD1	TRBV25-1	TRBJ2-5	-	TGTGCCAGCAGTGGGACAGGCCTTCAAGAGACCCAGTACTTC	CASSGTGLQETQYF
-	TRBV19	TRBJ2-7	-	TGTGCCAGTAGTATCTCGGCGGGGTTGTACGAGCAGTACTTC	CASSISAGLYEQYF
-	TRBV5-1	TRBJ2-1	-	TGCGCCAGCAGCTTGGTGTTGTTAGCAGACAATGAGCAGTTCTTC	CASSLVLLADNEQFF
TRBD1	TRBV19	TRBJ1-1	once	TGTGCCAGTATTGTTACGGGACAGGGTAACACTGAAGCTTTCTTT	CASIVTGQGNTEAFF
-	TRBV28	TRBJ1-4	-	TGTGCCAGCGGCAAGACAGTTAATAATGAAAAACTGTTTTTT	CASGKTVNNEKLFF
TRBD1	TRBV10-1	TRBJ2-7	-	TGCGCCAGTAAACCGGGACAGGGCGCCCACGAGCAGTACTTC	CASKPGQGAHEQYF
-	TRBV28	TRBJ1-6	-	TGTGCCAGCAGTTTTATCAGGGATAATTCACCCCTCCACTTT	CASSFIRDNSPLHF
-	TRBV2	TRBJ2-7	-	TGTGCCAGCACTGAGTCCAGGGTGGCCCACGAGCAGTACTTC	CASTESRVAHEQYF
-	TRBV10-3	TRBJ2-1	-	TGTGCCATCAGTGAGTCGGGTGGCCTAGTAAGTTACAATGAGCAGTTCTTC	CAISESGGLVSYNEQFF
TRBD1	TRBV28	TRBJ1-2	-	TGTGCCAGCAGGCCGCCGGGACAGCTCTATGGCTACACCTTC	CASRPPGQLYGYTF
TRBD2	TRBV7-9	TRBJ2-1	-	TGTGCCAGCAGGAAGCTAGCGGACAATGAGCAGTTCTTC	CASRKLADNEQFF
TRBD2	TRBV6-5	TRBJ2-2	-	TGTGCCAGCAGTCACGGGGGGATGAACACCGGGGAGCTGTTTTTT	CASSHGGMNTGELFF
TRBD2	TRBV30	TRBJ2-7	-	TGTGCCTGGAATTTTAGGACTAGCGGGAGGTCCTTAATCTCCTACGAGCAGTACTTC	CAWNFRTSGRSLISYEQYF
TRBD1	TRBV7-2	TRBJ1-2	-	TGTGCCAGCAGCTTAATAGGACAGGGATCCCCAAATGATGGCTACACCTTC	CASSLIGQGSPNDGYTF
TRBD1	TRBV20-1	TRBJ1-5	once	TGCAGTGCTAGTGGGGGACAGAGGAATCAGCCCCAGCATTTT	CSASGGQRNQPQHF
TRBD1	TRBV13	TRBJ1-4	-	TGTGCCAGCAGCCCCCGCGACAGGGGCGGAAGTGAAAAACTGTTTTTT	CASSPRDRGGSEKLFF
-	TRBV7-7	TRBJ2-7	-	TGTGCTAGCAACCCTGAGGCCTCGGGACACCGATACGAGCAGTACTTC	CASNPEASGHRYEQYF
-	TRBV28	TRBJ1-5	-	TGTGCCAGCAGTTTAGTCAAAAATCAGCCCCAGCATTTT	CASSLVKNQPQHF
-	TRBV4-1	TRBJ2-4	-	TGCGCCAGCAGCCAACAGGGATGGGACATTCAGTACTTC	CASSQQGWDIQYF
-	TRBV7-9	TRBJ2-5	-	TGTGCCAGCAGCTTAGTCGACCAGGGGACCCAGTACTTC	CASSLVDQGTQYF
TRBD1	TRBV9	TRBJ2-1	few	TGTGCCAGCAGCGTAGTTGGAGACAGGGATGAGCAGTTCTTC	CASSVVGDRDEQFF
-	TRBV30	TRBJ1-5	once	TGTGCCTGGACTATAAGCAATCAGCCCCAGCATTTT	CAWTISNQPQHF
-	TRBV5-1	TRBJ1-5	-	TGCGCCAGCAGCAGGACGGGGGAAAGCAATCAGCCCCAGCATTTT	CASSRTGESNQPQHF
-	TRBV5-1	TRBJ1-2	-	TGCGCCAGCAGCTTGGATAGCAGAACTTATGGCTACACCTTC	CASSLDSRTYGYTF
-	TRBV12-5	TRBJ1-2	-	TGTGCTAGTGGTTTGGATCCCTCCAGCTATGGCTACACCTTC	CASGLDPSSYGYTF
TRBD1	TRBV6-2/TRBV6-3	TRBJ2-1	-	TGTGCCAGCAGTTACTGGGACAGGGGGCCCAATGAGCAGTTCTTC	CASSYWDRGPNEQFF
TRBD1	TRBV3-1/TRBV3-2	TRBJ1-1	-	TGTGCCAGCAGCCAACGGGACAGGGGAACTGAAGCTTTCTTT	CASSQRDRGTEAFF
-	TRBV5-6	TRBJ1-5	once	TGTGCCAGCAGCTTTGGGGGCGTACTTAGCAATCAGCCCCAGCATTTT	CASSFGGVLSNQPQHF
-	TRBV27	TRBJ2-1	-	TGTGCCAGCAGTTTAGACTGGCGGTGGGTCAATGAGCAGTTCTTC	CASSLDWRWVNEQFF
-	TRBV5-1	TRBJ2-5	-	TGCGCCAGCAGCTTGGGAGGGCTCCAAGAGACCCAGTACTTC	CASSLGGLQETQYF
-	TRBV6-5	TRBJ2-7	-	TGTGCCAGCAGTTACTCCACCGGGAGATCCTACGAGCAGTACTTC	CASSYSTGRSYEQYF
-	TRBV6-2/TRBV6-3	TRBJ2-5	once	TGTGCCAGCAGTGCCGACTCATTTTACTCCCAGTACTTC	CASSADSFYSQYF
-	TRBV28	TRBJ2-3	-	TGTGCCAGCAGTTTGGCAGGGGCAGATACGCAGTATTTT	CASSLAGADTQYF
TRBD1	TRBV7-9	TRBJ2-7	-	TGTGCCAGCAGCTTATTAGCAGGGGGCTACGAGCAGTACTTC	CASSLLAGGYEQYF
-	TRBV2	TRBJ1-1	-	TGTGCCAGCAGTGAAGCTATGTCAGGTAACACTGAAGCTTTCTTT	CASSEAMSGNTEAFF
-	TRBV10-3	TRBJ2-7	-	TGTGCCATCAGTGAGTCTGGGGAGGTGGAGTACTACGAGCAGTACTTC	CAISESGEVEYYEQYF
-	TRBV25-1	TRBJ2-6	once	TGTGCCAGCAGACAGGGCACCGCCTCTGGGGCCAACGTCCTGACTTTC	CASRQGTASGANVLTF
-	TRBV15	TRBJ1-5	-	TGTGCCACCAGCAGGGAGGATGGCAATCAGCCCCAGCATTTT	CATSREDGNQPQHF
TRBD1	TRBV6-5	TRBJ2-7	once	TGTGCCAGCACCCGGGGACAGTCCTACGAGCAGTACTTC	CASTRGQSYEQYF
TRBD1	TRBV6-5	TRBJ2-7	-	TGTGCCAGCGGACAGGACTCCTCCTCCTACGAGCAGTACTTC	CASGQDSSSYEQYF
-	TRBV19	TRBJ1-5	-	TGTGCCAGTAGCATAGCAGGGAATCAGCCCCAGCATTTT	CASSIAGNQPQHF
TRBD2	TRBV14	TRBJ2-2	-	TGTGCCAGCAGCCCGTCTAGCGGGAGTCCCACCGGGGAGCTGTTTTTT	CASSPSSGSPTGELFF
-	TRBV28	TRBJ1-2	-	TGTGCCAGCAGTGCGGACTATGGCTACACCTTC	CASSADYGYTF
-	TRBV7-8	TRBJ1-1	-	TGTGCCAGCAGCTTAGGGGTACGGGGGGCTGAAGCTTTCTTT	CASSLGVRGAEAFF